Sequencing of this T cell receptor (beta chain) was carried out in a study of T cell repertoires in cytomegalovirus infection. Study outcomes and limitations: The cumulative frequency of public TCR beta families distinguished individuals who carried CMV together with the relevant HLA.

V was pared by 0 bases and J by 3 bases, with 14 bases between. This CDR3 is built from 16 residues. Germline V gene lookup returns CDR1 GTSNPN and CDR2 SVGIG (reference sequence). There are a few counts of this clonotype. Its antigen remains unknown. MiXCR was run by TCRdb on the reads, yielding one entry per CDR3 protein. The data show 250,000 to 400,000 distinct CDR3 sequences, more than 20% seen once. The sequences come from cultured PBMCs, collected from culture after CMV antigen stimulation. The clonotype comes from a human donor in good health (CMV status not recorded). Some clones in this sample may be carry-over from other donors' samples. V is TRBV30 and J is TRBJ2-2; D is undetermined. The CDR3 DNA is TGTGCCTGGAGTGTACTTGCGCCCCCCTACACCGGGGAGCTGTTTTTT. This encodes CAWSVLAPPYTGELFF.